The source of this T cell receptor beta chain is a study of cytomegalovirus exposure and HLA in healthy donors. Looking at the study overall: A previous analysis identified 117 million unique TCR beta sequences derived from 180 million or so T cells. Most donors, less than 85% of more than 300 genotyped, fell in the Caucasian-associated ancestry cluster.

This clone has ten or more counts. Antigen specificity is unknown. Trimming pared 4 bases from V and 8 bases from J, leaving 17 bases between. Germline values: CDR1 MGHRA, CDR2 YSYEKL. The CDR3 length is 14 residues. This PCR relied on a set of 60 Vbeta primers and 13 Jbeta primers. Methods used by the authors: A later analysis tallied 80 million or so unique TCR beta chains, about 11 million of them shared. The assay was immunoSEQ multiplex PCR, and TCRdb's table has in-frame clones only and misses some. Clone size and V and J calls were adopted from that table, with D and trimming inferred from the DNA. The repertoire includes around 70,000 clones, 70% to 80% of them detected once, and about 2.9% sits in the top ten. The study's findings and limits: The productive fraction for most TCR beta V segments was about 87% or about 30% in an earlier analysis.

The clonotype originates from a girl aged 10 to 17 in good health and CMV-seropositive. The specimen was PBMCs. The chain employs TRBV4-1 and TRBJ1-1; no reliable D call. CDR3 region: CASSPTQVPSEAFF. The CDR3 bases are TGCGCCAGCAGCCCCACCCAGGTCCCAAGCGAAGCTTTCTTT.